This TCR beta chain was profiled in a study of shared clonotypes between healthy human individuals. In the study's own analysis: From ImmunoSEQ came sequences covering only the junction and carrying no quality scores, so filtering differed. Using immunoSEQ multiplex PCR, the repertoire was profiled, and TCRdb retains in-frame clones only, with some absent. The V and J calls and clone size were taken over from that table, and D and trimming were inferred from the DNA. The data show over a million clones, about 76% seen once. Trimming left V 6 bases short and J 0 bases short, with 17 bases between. Germline loops: CDR1 KGHSH, CDR2 LQKENI. The CDR3 runs to 17 residues. About this clone itself: The target antigen is unknown.

Study results and caveats: Large sequencing depth failed to make sorted-subset sequencing complete, rarefaction showed. Shared clonotypes: about 5.3% naive CD4, around 3.7% naive CD8, less than 2.5% memory CD4, 0.4% memory CD8. Genetic and exposure-history diversity was limited by the small donor number.

Sequenced input: memory CD4+ T cells sorted from blood. Described subset: CD45RA-negative fraction. The source of this sequence is a man aged 18 to 35 in good health. The chain has TRBV18 and TRBJ2-2; no clear D. CDR3 residues: CASSPTAGRANTGELFF. DNA for the CDR3: TGTGCCAGCTCGCCAACCGCCGGACGGGCGAACACCGGGGAGCTGTTTTTT. Combining the CDR3 with reference TRBV18 and TRBJ2-2 gives the whole variable domain NAGVMQNPRHLVRRRGQEARLRCSPMKGHSHVYWYRQLPEEGLKFMVYLQKENIIDESGMPKERFSAEFPKEGPSILRIQQVVRGDSAAYFCASSPTAGRANTGELFFGEGSRLTVL.